A selection of T cell receptor beta chains follows, all from one sample in a study of cytomegalovirus exposure and HLA in healthy donors. Here immunoSEQ multiplex PCR was the method, and the copy in TCRdb shows in-frame clones only, minus some. The table lists under 200,000 clones, around three quarters of them singletons. Sequencing was carried out using PBMCs. These receptors all stem from a woman aged 50 to 60 in good health and CMV-seronegative. The CDR3 runs from the conserved cysteine through the conserved F or W.

v_call cdr3_aa
TRBV7-9 CASSPLGGIGGYTF
TRBV28 CASSLGQPPQHF
TRBV5-8 CASSFGGLSEYF
TRBV4-1 CASSQDLGGRGEKLFF
TRBV6-1 CASSAPHAGRAEQYF
TRBV28 CASSLASTGVMNQPQHF
TRBV28 CASSSSRREDTQYF
TRBV28 CASSSHFLLAGAGDEQYF
TRBV7-3 CASSPYLRSSYEQYF
TRBV28 CASKKRGGSTGELFF
TRBV7-8 CASSLRINRGAGSMNTEAFF
TRBV29-1 CSVESPSYNEQFF
TRBV9 CASSVSGANYNEQFF
TRBV27 CASSLWAGLNEKLFF
TRBV28 CASSFNRGNGANVLTF
TRBV6-5 CASSRDRGSGNTIYF
TRBV28 CASRGQGNSNQPQHF
TRBV5-1 CASSRTSGMLSTDTQYF
TRBV28 CASSTGGEQYF
TRBV9 CASSVLGQRGSTDTQYF
TRBV25-1 CASSETLRLDATNEKLFF
TRBV19 CASTTSGQANQPQHF
TRBV4-3 CASSQDRTGYSRAFF
TRBV25-1 CASSELGTSGGTYEQYF
TRBV6-1 CASSSIGGERGYTF
TRBV11-3 CASSPGGRQNGELFF
TRBV27 CASSFKVEYSNQPQHF
TRBV7-2 CASSSTGVGELFF